Each of the 2 T cell receptor beta chains below was sequenced from the same sample in a study of cytomegalovirus exposure and HLA in healthy donors. With 60 Vbeta and 13 Jbeta primers, the PCR was carried out. Clones were sequenced by immunoSEQ multiplex PCR, and TCRdb holds only the in-frame ones, with some missing. This sample has about 75,000 clones; around 83% occur once, and the top ten carry approximately 17%. Sequenced input: PBMCs. Receptor source: a man between 65 and 80 years old in good health and CMV-seropositive.

The rearrangement joins TRBV4-3 to TRBJ1-5, with D perhaps TRBD1 (6 bases). The CDR3 contains 17 residues. V dropped 1 base and J dropped 2 bases, with 15 bases sitting between them. Germline CDR1 is LGHNA and CDR2 is YSLEER. In DNA, the CDR3 is TGCGCCAGCAGCCAAGGCTTCCAGGGGATGGGCAATCAGCCCCAGCATTTT. It is translated as CASSQGFQGMGNQPQHF.

The V call is TRBV7-2, the J call TRBJ2-2; TRBD2 matches 9 bases. This CDR3 spans 16 amino acids. The junction had 2 bases not matched to a gene; V was cut back by 3 bases and J by 0 bases. Germline V gives CDR1 SGHTA, CDR2 FQGNSA. The CDR3 here is CASSFVAGANTGELFF. CDR3 DNA sequence: TGTGCCAGCAGCTTCGTAGCGGGAGCGAACACCGGGGAGCTGTTTTTT.